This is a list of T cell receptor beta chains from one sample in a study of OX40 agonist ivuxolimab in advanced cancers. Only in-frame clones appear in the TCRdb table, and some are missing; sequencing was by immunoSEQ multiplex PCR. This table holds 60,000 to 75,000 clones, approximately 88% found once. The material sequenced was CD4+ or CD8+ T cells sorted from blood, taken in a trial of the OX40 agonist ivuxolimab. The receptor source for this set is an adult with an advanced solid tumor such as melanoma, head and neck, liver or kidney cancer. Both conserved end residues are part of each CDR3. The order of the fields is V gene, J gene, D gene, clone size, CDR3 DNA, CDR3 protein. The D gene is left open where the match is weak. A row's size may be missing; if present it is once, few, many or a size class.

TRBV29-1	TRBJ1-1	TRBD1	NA	TGCAGCGTCGGGAGGGGGCGCGAAACTGAAGCTTTCTTT	CSVGRGRETEAFF
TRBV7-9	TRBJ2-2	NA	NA	TGTGCCAGCCACCCCGGGACGACCGGGGAGCTGTTTTTT	CASHPGTTGELFF
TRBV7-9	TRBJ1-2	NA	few	TGTGCCAGCAGCAACTGGGTCGTAGAGGGGGACTATGGCTACACCTTC	CASSNWVVEGDYGYTF
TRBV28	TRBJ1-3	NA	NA	TGTGCCAGCATTACCTCGGCTGGAAACACCATATATTTT	CASITSAGNTIYF
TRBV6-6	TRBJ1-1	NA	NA	TGTGCCAGCAGTTGGGGGACGGAAGCTTTCTTT	CASSWGTEAFF
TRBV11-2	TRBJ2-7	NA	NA	TGTGCCAGCAGCTTATGGGGCGGATACTCCTACGAGCAGTACTTC	CASSLWGGYSYEQYF
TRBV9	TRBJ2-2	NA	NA	TGTGCCAGCAGCGTGCGTTCTTCCGGCACCGGGGAGCTGTTTTTT	CASSVRSSGTGELFF
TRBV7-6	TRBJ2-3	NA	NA	TGTGCCAGCAGCTCCGGGCTTGGGTCTAGCACAGATACGCAGTATTTT	CASSSGLGSSTDTQYF
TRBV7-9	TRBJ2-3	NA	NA	TGTGCCAGCAGCTTAGACGTCGTAGACACAGATACGCAGTATTTT	CASSLDVVDTDTQYF
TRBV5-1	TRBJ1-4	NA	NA	TGCGCCAGCAGCTTGTGGGGGGAGAATGAAAAACTGTTTTTT	CASSLWGENEKLFF
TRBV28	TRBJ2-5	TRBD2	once	TGTGCCAGCAGTCACCGGACTAGCGGGGGGCAAGAGACCCAGTACTTC	CASSHRTSGGQETQYF
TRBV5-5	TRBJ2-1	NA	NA	TGTGCCAGCAGCTTAGCGGGCAGCTCCTACAATGAGCAGTTCTTC	CASSLAGSSYNEQFF
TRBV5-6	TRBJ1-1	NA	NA	TGTGCCAGCAGCTGGGCCGGGGATAGGGGAGCTTTCTTT	CASSWAGDRGAFF
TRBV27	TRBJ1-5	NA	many	TGTGCCAGCAGTTTATCAATTACAGGTGATCAGCCCCAGCATTTT	CASSLSITGDQPQHF
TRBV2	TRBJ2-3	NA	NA	TGTGCCAGCAGCCCAGCGACTAGCACAGATACGCAGTATTTT	CASSPATSTDTQYF
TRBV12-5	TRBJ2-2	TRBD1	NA	TGTGCTAGTGGTTTGCTCACAGGGGTTGGGCTGTTTTTT	CASGLLTGVGLFF
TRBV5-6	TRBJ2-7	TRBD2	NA	TGTGCCAGCAGCTTGCGACTAGCGACATACGAGCAGTACTTC	CASSLRLATYEQYF
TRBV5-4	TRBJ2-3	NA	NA	TGTGCCAGCAGCGAAAGGGACGGCACAGATACGCAGTATTTT	CASSERDGTDTQYF
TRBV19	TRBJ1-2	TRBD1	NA	TGTGCCAGTAGTGGACAGGGGGCAAACTATGGCTACACCTTC	CASSGQGANYGYTF
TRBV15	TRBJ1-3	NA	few	TGTGCCACCAGCAGATCCGGGAGTTCTGGAAACACCATATATTTT	CATSRSGSSGNTIYF
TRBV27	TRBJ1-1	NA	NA	TGTGCCAGCAGTTGGGGAATGAACACTGAAGCTTTCTTT	CASSWGMNTEAFF
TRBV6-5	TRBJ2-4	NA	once	TGTGCCAGCAGTTACTCATGGGGTCCCAAAAACATTCAGTACTTC	CASSYSWGPKNIQYF
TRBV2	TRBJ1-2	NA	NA	TGTACCAGCGGGTTTACTCCTAACTATGGCTACACCTTC	CTSGFTPNYGYTF
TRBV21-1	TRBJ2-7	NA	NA	TGTGCCAGCAGCAGACGCCGCCCTGCCGGACGCAGCTACGAGCAGTACTTC	CASSRRRPAGRSYEQYF
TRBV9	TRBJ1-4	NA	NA	TGTGCCAGCAGCCCCGGGCGGGCAACTAATGAAAAACTGTTTTTT	CASSPGRATNEKLFF
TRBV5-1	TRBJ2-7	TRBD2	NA	TGCGCCAGCAGCGTCCAACCGGGACTAGAGGGCTACGAGCAGTACTTC	CASSVQPGLEGYEQYF
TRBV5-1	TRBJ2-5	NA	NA	TGCGCCAGCAGCCCAGACCCGATAGGGTTGCAGGAGACCCAGTACTTC	CASSPDPIGLQETQYF